Listed below are T cell receptor beta chains from one sample, sequenced in a study of naive and memory T cell subsets. TCRdb itself ran the 5' RACE reads through MiXCR, one entry per CDR3 protein. The sample yields over 50,000 distinct CDR3 sequences, less than 10% seen once. These receptors were obtained from a female donor in good health. CDR3s include the opening cysteine and the closing phenylalanine or tryptophan. The D gene is left open where the match is weak.

d_call: TRBD1; v_call: TRBV28; cdr3_aa: CASSRGQDYQPQHF
d_call: TRBD2; v_call: TRBV6-1; cdr3_aa: CASSLSGGTDTQYF
d_call: NA; v_call: TRBV12-3/TRBV12-4; cdr3_aa: CASSPLAGSETQYF
d_call: NA; v_call: TRBV20-1; cdr3_aa: CSAPDMALTGELFF
d_call: NA; v_call: TRBV19; cdr3_aa: CASSNLRDSGANVLTF
d_call: NA; v_call: TRBV2; cdr3_aa: CASSEALFRVDEQFF
d_call: NA; v_call: TRBV13; cdr3_aa: CASSRGTYEQYF
d_call: TRBD1; v_call: TRBV12-3/TRBV12-4; cdr3_aa: CASSGSDRGLGYTF
d_call: TRBD1; v_call: TRBV12-3/TRBV12-4; cdr3_aa: CASSLRQGAGEQYF
d_call: TRBD2; v_call: TRBV9; cdr3_aa: CASSERGPSYNEQFF
d_call: NA; v_call: TRBV2; cdr3_aa: CASSDLGFNQPQHF
d_call: NA; v_call: TRBV6-5; cdr3_aa: CASRVGLNTGELFF
d_call: TRBD1; v_call: TRBV20-1; cdr3_aa: CSARRDRATDTQYF
d_call: TRBD1; v_call: TRBV28; cdr3_aa: CASSLGQSYEQYF
d_call: NA; v_call: TRBV2; cdr3_aa: CASGDTEAFF
d_call: TRBD1; v_call: TRBV29-1; cdr3_aa: CSAHAGGEETQYF
d_call: NA; v_call: TRBV28; cdr3_aa: CASSLSVGPGNTIYF
d_call: NA; v_call: TRBV6-5; cdr3_aa: CASSRRGREQYF
d_call: TRBD2; v_call: TRBV6-4; cdr3_aa: CASSADGAGGKYF
d_call: TRBD1; v_call: TRBV6-6; cdr3_aa: CASSLPGGVGIEGYTF
d_call: NA; v_call: TRBV12-5; cdr3_aa: CASGLGEIEAFF
d_call: TRBD1; v_call: TRBV6-5; cdr3_aa: CASSYSQGANNYGYTF
d_call: NA; v_call: TRBV28; cdr3_aa: CASSLGGSQGGGYTF
d_call: NA; v_call: TRBV25-1; cdr3_aa: CASSVSTGGYNSPLHF
d_call: NA; v_call: TRBV6-2/TRBV6-3; cdr3_aa: CASSYRATDTQYF
d_call: NA; v_call: TRBV6-5; cdr3_aa: CASSYRAGTEAFF
d_call: NA; v_call: TRBV21-1; cdr3_aa: CASSKAAGISAGDLTGELFF
d_call: TRBD1; v_call: TRBV6-2/TRBV6-3; cdr3_aa: CASSYPRDRDQPQHF
d_call: NA; v_call: TRBV7-9; cdr3_aa: CASSLDATRYEQYF
d_call: TRBD1; v_call: TRBV20-1; cdr3_aa: CSAIIPTGGGGQPQHF
d_call: TRBD2; v_call: TRBV6-6; cdr3_aa: CASRRGSSTDTQYF
d_call: NA; v_call: TRBV7-8; cdr3_aa: CASSFSGGWGAEEQYF
d_call: NA; v_call: TRBV28; cdr3_aa: CASSEGPQGVAGELFF
d_call: NA; v_call: TRBV29-1; cdr3_aa: CSVGPTRDNEQFF
d_call: NA; v_call: TRBV7-2; cdr3_aa: CASSFSQVSRGEAFF
d_call: NA; v_call: TRBV11-2; cdr3_aa: CASSLDPGSNQPQHF
d_call: TRBD1; v_call: TRBV6-5; cdr3_aa: CASSEGQGRAYEQYF
d_call: NA; v_call: TRBV10-3; cdr3_aa: CAISTGPADEQYF
d_call: NA; v_call: TRBV7-9; cdr3_aa: CASSLAETIGRGAFF
d_call: TRBD1; v_call: TRBV10-3; cdr3_aa: CAIGQGLTEAFF
d_call: TRBD1; v_call: TRBV18; cdr3_aa: CASSPPGQLDTEAFF
d_call: NA; v_call: TRBV28; cdr3_aa: CASSSMDGLFGYTF
d_call: NA; v_call: TRBV28; cdr3_aa: CASRSPTVTKNIQYF
d_call: TRBD1; v_call: TRBV29-1; cdr3_aa: CSVFRGLGTEAFF
d_call: TRBD1; v_call: TRBV30; cdr3_aa: CAWSMGQGYEQYF
d_call: TRBD2; v_call: TRBV5-4; cdr3_aa: CASREPSGGRTDTQYF
d_call: NA; v_call: TRBV18; cdr3_aa: CASSPGHSNQPQHF
d_call: NA; v_call: TRBV18; cdr3_aa: CASSPDSTKTQYF
d_call: NA; v_call: TRBV4-2; cdr3_aa: CASSRVGTDTQYF
d_call: NA; v_call: TRBV20-1; cdr3_aa: CSARARMAEQYF
d_call: NA; v_call: TRBV12-3/TRBV12-4; cdr3_aa: CASTHLLNPNGKLFF
d_call: TRBD1; v_call: TRBV5-6; cdr3_aa: CASSLRGTDEKLFF
d_call: NA; v_call: TRBV13; cdr3_aa: CASSPRGQPNYGYTF
d_call: NA; v_call: TRBV18; cdr3_aa: CASSSGNGERLFF